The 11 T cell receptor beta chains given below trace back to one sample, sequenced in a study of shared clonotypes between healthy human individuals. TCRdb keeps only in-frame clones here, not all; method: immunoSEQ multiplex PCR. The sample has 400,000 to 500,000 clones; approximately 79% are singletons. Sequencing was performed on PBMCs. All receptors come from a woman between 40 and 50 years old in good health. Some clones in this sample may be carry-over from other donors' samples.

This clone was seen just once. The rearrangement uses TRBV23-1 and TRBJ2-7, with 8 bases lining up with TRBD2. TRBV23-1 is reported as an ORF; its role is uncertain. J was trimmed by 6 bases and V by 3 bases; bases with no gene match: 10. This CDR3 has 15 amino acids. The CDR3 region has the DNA TGCGCCAGCAGTCAGGTTAGCGGGATTTTGGGCGAGCAGTACTTC. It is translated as CASSQVSGILGEQYF.

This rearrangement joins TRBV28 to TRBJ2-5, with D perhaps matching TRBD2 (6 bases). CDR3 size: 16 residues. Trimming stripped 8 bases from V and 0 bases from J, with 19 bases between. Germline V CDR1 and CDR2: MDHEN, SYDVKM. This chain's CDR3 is CASSQNGGYNQETQYF. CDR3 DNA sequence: TGTGCCAGCTCCCAAAATGGGGGGTACAACCAAGAGACCCAGTACTTC.

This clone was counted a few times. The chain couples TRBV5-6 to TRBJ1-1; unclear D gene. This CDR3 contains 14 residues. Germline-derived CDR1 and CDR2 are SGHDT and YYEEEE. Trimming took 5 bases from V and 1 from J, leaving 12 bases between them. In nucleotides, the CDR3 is TGTGCCAGCAGGGCCGGGCAGGAGAACACTGAAGCTTTCTTT. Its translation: CASRAGQENTEAFF.

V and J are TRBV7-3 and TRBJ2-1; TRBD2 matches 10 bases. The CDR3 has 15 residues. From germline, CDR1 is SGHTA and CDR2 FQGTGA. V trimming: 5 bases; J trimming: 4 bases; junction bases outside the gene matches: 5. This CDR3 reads CASSTLAGAYNEQFF. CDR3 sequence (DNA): TGTGCCAGCAGCACGCTAGCGGGAGCTTACAATGAGCAGTTCTTC.

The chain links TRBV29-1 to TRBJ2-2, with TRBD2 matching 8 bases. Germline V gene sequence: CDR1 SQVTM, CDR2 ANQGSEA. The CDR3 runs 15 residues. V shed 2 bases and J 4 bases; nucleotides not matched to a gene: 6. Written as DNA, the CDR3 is TGCAGCGTTGAATCGGGGGGGCAAGGCACCGGGGAGCTGTTTTTT. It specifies CSVESGGQGTGELFF.

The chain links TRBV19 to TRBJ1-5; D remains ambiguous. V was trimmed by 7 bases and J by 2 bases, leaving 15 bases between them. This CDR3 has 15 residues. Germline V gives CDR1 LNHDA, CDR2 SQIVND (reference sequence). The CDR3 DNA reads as TGTGCCAGTACCAGTCCTGGCTTAGGCAATCAGCCCCAGCATTTT. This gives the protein CASTSPGLGNQPQHF.

The CDR3 nucleotides are TGTGCCAGCAGTAATAGGGGGGGACAGGGTTATGGCTACACCTTC. It translates to CASSNRGGQGYGYTF. The chain joins TRBV7-2 to TRBJ1-2; 9 positions agree with TRBD1. From germline, CDR1 is SGHTA and CDR2 FQGNSA. The CDR3 contains 15 residues. Germline trimming cut 6 bases from V and 5 bases from J; bases unmatched to any gene: 10.

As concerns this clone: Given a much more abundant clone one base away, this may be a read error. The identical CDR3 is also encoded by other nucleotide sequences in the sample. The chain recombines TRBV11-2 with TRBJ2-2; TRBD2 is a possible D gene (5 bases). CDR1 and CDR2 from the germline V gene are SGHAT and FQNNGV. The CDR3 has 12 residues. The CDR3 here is CASSLATGELFF. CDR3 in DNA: TGTGCCAGCAGCTTAGCTACCGGGGAGCTGTTCTTT.

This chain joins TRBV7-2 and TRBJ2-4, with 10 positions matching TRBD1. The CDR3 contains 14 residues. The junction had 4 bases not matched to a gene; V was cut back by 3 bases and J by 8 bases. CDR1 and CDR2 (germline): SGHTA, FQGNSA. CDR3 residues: CASSLGTGVDIQYF. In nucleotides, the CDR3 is TGTGCCAGCAGCTTGGGGACAGGGGTAGACATTCAGTACTTC. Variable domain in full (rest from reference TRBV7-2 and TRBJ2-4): GAGVSQSPSNKVTEKGKDVELRCDPISGHTALYWYRQSLGQGLEFLIYFQGNSAPDKSGLPSDRFSAERTGGSVSTLTIQRTQQEDSAVYLCASSLGTGVDIQYFGAGTRLSVL.

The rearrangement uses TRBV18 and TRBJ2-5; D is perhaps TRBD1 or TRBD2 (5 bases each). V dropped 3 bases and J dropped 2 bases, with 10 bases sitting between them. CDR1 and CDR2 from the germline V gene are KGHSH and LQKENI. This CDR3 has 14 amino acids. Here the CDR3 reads CASSPGRLQETQYF. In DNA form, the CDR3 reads TGTGCCAGCTCACCGGGACGACTTCAAGAGACCCAGTACTTC. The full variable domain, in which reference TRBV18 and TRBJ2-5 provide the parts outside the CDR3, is NAGVMQNPRHLVRRRGQEARLRCSPMKGHSHVYWYRQLPEEGLKFMVYLQKENIIDESGMPKERFSAEFPKEGPSILRIQQVVRGDSAAYFCASSPGRLQETQYFGPGTRLLVL.

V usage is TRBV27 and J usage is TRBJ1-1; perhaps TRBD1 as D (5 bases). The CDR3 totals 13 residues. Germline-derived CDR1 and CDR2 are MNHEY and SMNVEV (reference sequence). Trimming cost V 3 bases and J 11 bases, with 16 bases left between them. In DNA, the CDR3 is TGTGCCAGCAGTTTTCGCAGGGACGGTTTGGCTTTCTTT. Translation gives CASSFRRDGLAFF.